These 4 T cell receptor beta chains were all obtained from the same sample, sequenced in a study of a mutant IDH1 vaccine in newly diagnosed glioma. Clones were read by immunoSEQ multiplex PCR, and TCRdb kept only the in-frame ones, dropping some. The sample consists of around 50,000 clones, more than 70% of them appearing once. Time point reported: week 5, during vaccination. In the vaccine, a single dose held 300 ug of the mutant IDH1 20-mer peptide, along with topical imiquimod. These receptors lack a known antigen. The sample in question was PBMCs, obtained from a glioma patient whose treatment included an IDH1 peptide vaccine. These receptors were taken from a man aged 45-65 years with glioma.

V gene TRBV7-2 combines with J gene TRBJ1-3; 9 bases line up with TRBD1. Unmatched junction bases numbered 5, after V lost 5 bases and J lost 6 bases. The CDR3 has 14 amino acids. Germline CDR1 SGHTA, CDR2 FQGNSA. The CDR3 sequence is CASSPRDRANTIYF. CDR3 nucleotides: TGTGCCAGCAGCCCCCGGGACAGGGCAAACACCATATATTTT.

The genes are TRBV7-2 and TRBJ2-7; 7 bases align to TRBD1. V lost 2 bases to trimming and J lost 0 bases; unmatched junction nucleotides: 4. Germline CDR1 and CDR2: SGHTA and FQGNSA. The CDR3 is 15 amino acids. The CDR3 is CASSLTGDTSYEQYF. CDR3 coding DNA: TGTGCCAGCAGCTTAACAGGGGACACCTCCTACGAGCAGTACTTC.

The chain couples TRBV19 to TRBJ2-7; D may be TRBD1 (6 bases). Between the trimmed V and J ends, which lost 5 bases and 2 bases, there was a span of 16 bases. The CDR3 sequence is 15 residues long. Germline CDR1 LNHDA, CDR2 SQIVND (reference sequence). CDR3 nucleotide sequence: TGTGCCAGTAGTCCCCGAGCAGGGGAAACCTACGAGCAGTACTTC. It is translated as CASSPRAGETYEQYF.

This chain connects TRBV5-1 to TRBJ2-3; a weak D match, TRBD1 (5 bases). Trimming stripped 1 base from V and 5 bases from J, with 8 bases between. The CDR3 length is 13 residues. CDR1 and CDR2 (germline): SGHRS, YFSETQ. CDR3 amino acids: CASSLLGRDTQYF. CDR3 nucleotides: TGCGCCAGCAGCTTGTTGGGGCGAGATACGCAGTATTTT.